These 9 T cell receptor beta chains were sequenced from one sample in a study of response to subunit inactivated influenza vaccine. TCRdb recomputed calls from the RT-PCR reads with MiXCR, one row per CDR3 protein. The table includes fewer than 600,000 distinct CDR3 sequences, less than 7.5% detected once. This specimen was PBMCs from blood, taken approximately 25 months after vaccination. The source of these receptors is a man between 50 and 69 years old who received an inactivated influenza vaccine.

The chain links TRBV5-6 to TRBJ2-7; unclear D gene. Trimming took off 1 base at V and 2 bases at J, with 7 bases between the two ends. Germline CDR1 reads SGHDT; CDR2 reads YYEEEE. The CDR3 totals 13 residues. The CDR3 DNA is TGTGCCAGCAGCTTGCGGGCAGCCTACGAGCAGTACTTC. It encodes CASSLRAAYEQYF.

The sample holds many counts of this clonotype. V and J are TRBV5-1 and TRBJ1-4; TRBD1 is a possible D gene (5 bases). Germline-derived CDR1 and CDR2 are SGHRS and YFSETQ. Trimming shortened V by 0 bases and J by 5 bases, and 11 bases separated the two germline ends. The CDR3 is made up of 15 amino acids. CDR3 DNA sequence: TGCGCCAGCAGCTTGGTGCAGGGATCAAATGAAAAACTGTTTTTT. Its protein is CASSLVQGSNEKLFF.

This clonotype was recorded many times. The chain links TRBV7-9 to TRBJ2-7; TRBD2 matches 10 bases. The CDR3 loop spans 15 amino acids. Germline CDR1 reads SEHNR; CDR2 reads FQNEAQ (reference sequence). Trimming took 6 bases from V and 0 from J; bases not matched to a gene: 5. CDR3 sequence: CASSPGLAISYEQYF. The DNA of the CDR3 is TGTGCCAGCAGTCCGGGACTAGCGATCTCCTACGAGCAGTACTTC.

This clonotype was counted a few times. The J gene is TRBJ2-7, the V gene TRBV29-1, with 12 positions matching TRBD2. CDR1 and CDR2 from the germline V gene are SQVTM and ANQGSEA. J was trimmed by 5 bases and V by 2 bases; bases with no gene match: 1. The CDR3 sequence is 13 residues long. The CDR3 DNA is TGCAGCGTTGAAAGACTAGCGGGAGACGAGCAGTACTTC. It is translated as CSVERLAGDEQYF.

This clonotype appeared many times. This sequence joins TRBV20-1 and TRBJ2-1, with 13 bases lining up with TRBD2. The CDR3 runs 13 residues. V lost 6 bases to trimming and J lost 9 bases; unmatched junction nucleotides: 5. Germline-derived CDR1 and CDR2 are DFQATT and SNEGSKA (reference sequence). CDR3 nucleotides: TGCAGTGCCGGGGGACTAGCGGGAATTGAGCAGTTCTTC. This gives the protein CSAGGLAGIEQFF.

This clonotype was counted ten times or more. V and J are TRBV28 and TRBJ2-3; D uncertain. The CDR3 length is 15 residues. From germline, CDR1 is MDHEN and CDR2 SYDVKM. V was pared by 3 bases and J by 1 base, with 11 bases between. CDR3 loop: CASSLEKWGTDTQYF. The CDR3 region has the DNA TGTGCCAGCAGTTTGGAGAAGTGGGGCACAGATACGCAGTATTTT.

V is TRBV29-1 and J is TRBJ2-2, with TRBD1 as a possible D gene (5 bases). Trimming removed 2 bases from V and 6 bases from J, with 13 bases in between. Germline CDR1 and CDR2: SQVTM and ANQGSEA. The CDR3 spans 14 residues. The CDR3 sequence: CSVEQGVGSGELFF. CDR3 DNA sequence: TGCAGCGTTGAACAGGGTGTCGGGTCCGGGGAGCTGTTTTTT.

This clonotype was picked up a small number of times. The J gene is TRBJ2-5, the V gene TRBV6-1, with D maybe TRBD2 (6 bases). Germline CDR1 reads MNHNS; CDR2 reads SASEGT. The CDR3 loop spans 14 amino acids. Trimming pared 7 bases from V and 1 base from J, leaving 13 bases between. CDR3 nucleotides: TGTGCCAGCACCAATTGGAGGGGCCAAGAGACCCAGTACTTC. This encodes CASTNWRGQETQYF.

This chain connects TRBV7-2 to TRBJ2-7, with D perhaps TRBD2 (6 bases). Trimming shortened V by 3 bases and J by 7 bases, and 16 bases separated the two germline ends. This CDR3 region has 14 residues. Germline V gene lookup returns CDR1 SGHTA and CDR2 FQGNSA. The CDR3 reads CASSFYREQVEQYF. The CDR3 bases are TGTGCCAGCAGCTTTTATCGGGAGCAGGTAGAGCAGTACTTC.